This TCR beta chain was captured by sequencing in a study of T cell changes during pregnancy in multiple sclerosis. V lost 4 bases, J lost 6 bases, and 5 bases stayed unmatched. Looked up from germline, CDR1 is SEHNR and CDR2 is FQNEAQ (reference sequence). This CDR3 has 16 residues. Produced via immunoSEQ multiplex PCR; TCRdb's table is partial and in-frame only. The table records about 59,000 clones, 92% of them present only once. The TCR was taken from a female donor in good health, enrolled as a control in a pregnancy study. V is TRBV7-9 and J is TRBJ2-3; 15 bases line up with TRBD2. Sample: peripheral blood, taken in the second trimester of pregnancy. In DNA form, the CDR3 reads TGTGCCAGCAGCTCCGGACTAGCGGGAGGGCCGGATACGCAGTATTTT. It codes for CASSSGLAGGPDTQYF. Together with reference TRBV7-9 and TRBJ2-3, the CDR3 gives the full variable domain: DTGVSQNPRHKITKRGQNVTFRCDPISEHNRLYWYRQTLGQGPEFLTYFQNEAQLEKSRLLSDRFSAERPKGSFSTLEIQRTEQGDSAMYLCASSSGLAGGPDTQYFGPGTRLTVL.